These T cell receptor beta chains were read from a single sample in a study of metastatic and nonmetastatic thyroid tumors. MiXCR reprocessed the PCR reads for TCRdb. The sample records approximately 15,000 clones, approximately 23% being singletons. The specimen sequenced was tumor tissue. The receptors come from a female donor with papillary thyroid cancer or a benign thyroid nodule (not recorded which). Some clones in this sample may be carry-over from other donors' samples. Both conserved end residues are part of each CDR3. The D gene is left open where the match is weak. Clone size is shown for a subset of rows, as once, few, many or a class of expanded clone.

>large|TRBV6-1|TRBJ1-3|.
CASSEGPSSGNTIYF
TGTGCCAGCAGTGAAGGGCCCAGCTCTGGAAACACCATATATTTT
>.|TRBV12-3/TRBV12-4|TRBJ1-2|.
CASSLVSTNYGYTF
TGTGCCAGCAGTTTAGTCAGCACTAACTATGGCTACACCTTC
>medium-sized|TRBV20-1|TRBJ2-7|.
CSARDLGLSSYEQYF
TGCAGTGCTAGAGATCTCGGACTGAGCTCCTACGAGCAGTACTTC
>.|TRBV19|TRBJ1-3|.
CASSMISGGRGNTIYF
TGTGCCAGTAGTATGATTTCGGGGGGCCGTGGAAACACCATATATTTT
>medium-sized|TRBV6-1|TRBJ2-1|.
CASIHRQGSDNEQFF
TGTGCCAGCATCCACCGGCAGGGGTCTGACAATGAGCAGTTCTTC
>many|TRBV27|TRBJ2-7|TRBD2
CASSPSGTSGAEQYF
TGTGCCAGCAGTCCCTCCGGGACTAGCGGTGCGGAGCAGTACTTC
>many|TRBV7-2|TRBJ2-1|.
CASSPANSNNEQFF
TGTGCCAGCAGCCCAGCGAATAGCAACAATGAGCAGTTCTTC
>many|TRBV6-5|TRBJ1-1|.
CASSYAKNTEAFF
TGTGCCAGCAGTTACGCCAAAAACACTGAAGCTTTCTTT
>.|TRBV19|TRBJ2-1|.
CASSIITGDNEQFF
TGTGCCAGTAGTATAATCACAGGTGACAATGAGCAGTTCTTC
>medium-sized|TRBV6-1|TRBJ1-6|.
CASSDSWDSPLHF
TGTGCCAGCAGTGACTCATGGGATTCACCCCTCCACTTT
>.|TRBV30|TRBJ1-2|TRBD1
CAWRTGRRYGYTF
TGTGCCTGGCGGACAGGGAGACGCTATGGCTACACCTTC
>.|TRBV6-1|TRBJ2-7|TRBD1
CASSNTGGISFYEQYF
TGTGCCAGCAGTAATACAGGGGGTATAAGCTTTTACGAGCAGTACTTC
>medium-sized|TRBV10-1|TRBJ2-2|.
CASSELGVNTGELFF
TGCGCCAGCAGTGAATTGGGGGTGAACACCGGGGAGCTGTTTTTT
>.|TRBV6-1|TRBJ1-5|TRBD1
CASSQTGAYNQPQHF
TGTGCCAGCAGTCAAACAGGGGCCTACAATCAGCCCCAGCATTTT
>few|TRBV7-9|TRBJ2-3|.
CVSSYGTDTQYF
TGTGTCAGCAGTTACGGCACAGATACGCAGTATTTT
>many|TRBV6-1|TRBJ2-1|TRBD2
CASSYWLAVYNEQFF
TGTGCCAGCAGTTATTGGCTAGCGGTATACAATGAGCAGTTCTTC
>many|TRBV28|TRBJ2-5|TRBD2
CASSFLAGGKETQYF
TGTGCCAGCAGTTTTCTAGCGGGAGGGAAGGAGACCCAGTACTTC
>.|TRBV18|TRBJ1-4|TRBD1
CASSPPSGQGEEKLFF
TGTGCCAGCTCACCACCGTCAGGACAGGGCGAAGAAAAACTGTTTTTT
>.|TRBV6-2/TRBV6-3|TRBJ1-2|.
CASSWSISGYTF
TGTGCCAGCAGTTGGTCGATAAGTGGCTACACCTTC
>many|TRBV5-1|TRBJ2-1|TRBD2
CASSPSGLGLGNEQFF
TGCGCCAGCAGCCCATCGGGACTAGGTTTGGGTAATGAGCAGTTCTTC
>.|TRBV6-1|TRBJ2-1|TRBD1
CASIRDRGLGEQFF
TGTGCCAGCATCCGGGACAGGGGCCTCGGGGAGCAGTTCTTC
>few|TRBV28|TRBJ2-7|.
CASSSRVVVGTYEQYF
TGTGCCAGCAGTTCGCGCGTCGTGGTGGGGACCTACGAGCAGTACTTC
>many|TRBV28|TRBJ2-4|.
CASSTPGARWGKNIQYF
TGTGCCAGCAGTACGCCCGGGGCCCGGTGGGGGAAAAACATTCAGTACTTC
>.|TRBV3-1|TRBJ1-2|.
CASSQTYRGGYTF
TGTGCCAGCAGCCAAACTTATCGTGGGGGCTACACCTTC
>many|TRBV7-7|TRBJ2-5|.
CASSLSTGQETQYF
TGTGCTAGCAGCTTGTCGACAGGCCAAGAGACCCAGTACTTC
>many|TRBV7-3|TRBJ2-5|.
CASSLTYGSQETQYF
TGTGCCAGCAGCTTAACGTATGGCAGCCAAGAGACCCAGTACTTC
>many|TRBV7-9|TRBJ2-6|.
CASSLDQGGFSGANVLTF
TGTGCCAGCAGCTTAGACCAGGGGGGGTTCTCTGGGGCCAACGTCCTGACTTTC
>.|TRBV28|TRBJ2-7|.
CASSLLRRVEQYF
TGTGCCAGCAGTTTACTCCGTCGCGTCGAGCAGTACTTC
>many|TRBV25-1|TRBJ2-5|.
CASSLVWGETQYF
TGTGCCAGCAGTCTGGTGTGGGGAGAGACCCAGTACTTC
>many|TRBV6-1|TRBJ2-1|.
CASYPRGSYNEQFF
TGTGCCAGCTACCCGAGGGGCTCCTACAATGAGCAGTTCTTC
>.|TRBV11-2|TRBJ2-7|TRBD1
CASSLRRTGINFEQYF
TGTGCCAGCAGCTTAAGACGGACAGGGATCAATTTCGAGCAGTACTTC
>few|TRBV7-8|TRBJ1-6|.
CASSSRSLQGALHF
TGTGCCAGCAGCTCCCGGTCCCTCCAGGGAGCCCTCCACTTT
>many|TRBV20-1|TRBJ2-7|TRBD2
CSAERLAGQEQYF
TGCAGTGCTGAACGACTAGCGGGGCAGGAGCAGTACTTC
>many|TRBV20-1|TRBJ1-1|TRBD1
CSARQGGEDTEAFF
TGCAGTGCTAGACAGGGGGGGGAAGACACTGAAGCTTTCTTT
>.|TRBV28|TRBJ1-1|.
CASTLLGAAFF
TGTGCCAGCACCCTACTGGGGGCAGCTTTCTTT
>many|TRBV20-1|TRBJ1-5|TRBD1
CSAITGVGQPQHF
TGCAGTGCTATTACAGGGGTTGGGCAGCCCCAGCATTTT
>few|TRBV20-1|TRBJ2-7|TRBD1
CSARDTGAYEQYF
TGCAGTGCTAGGGACACAGGGGCCTACGAGCAGTACTTC
>few|TRBV6-1|TRBJ1-5|.
CASTDGLGQPQHF
TGTGCCAGCACCGACGGTCTTGGGCAGCCCCAGCATTTT
>medium-sized|TRBV27|TRBJ2-7|.
CASSLGFGYEQYF
TGTGCCAGCAGTTTAGGGTTTGGCTACGAGCAGTACTTC
>medium-sized|TRBV6-1|TRBJ1-6|.
CASGRKPSSYNSPLHF
TGTGCCAGCGGGCGGAAGCCTAGCTCCTATAATTCACCCCTCCACTTT
>medium-sized|TRBV20-1|TRBJ2-7|.
CSASPGRSLGGEQYF
TGCAGTGCTAGCCCCGGACGGAGCTTAGGGGGGGAGCAGTACTTC
>.|TRBV4-1|TRBJ1-2|.
CASSEPTGGYGYTF
TGCGCCAGCAGCGAACCAACAGGCGGGTATGGCTACACCTTC
>medium-sized|TRBV6-1|TRBJ2-7|TRBD2
CASNGLAGFYEQYF
TGTGCCAGCAATGGACTAGCGGGATTCTACGAGCAGTACTTC
>.|TRBV9|TRBJ2-7|TRBD1
CASSPASRTGDYEQYF
TGTGCCAGCAGCCCCGCGTCCAGGACAGGGGACTACGAGCAGTACTTC
>.|TRBV20-1|TRBJ2-7|.
CSARGPDTSYEQYF
TGCAGTGCTAGGGGCCCAGACACGTCCTACGAGCAGTACTTC
>.|TRBV6-1|TRBJ2-7|.
CASSPPLVAGSYEQYF
TGTGCCAGCAGTCCCCCGTTGGTGGCTGGTTCCTACGAGCAGTACTTC
>many|TRBV20-1|TRBJ2-1|.
CSARVSFSYNEQFF
TGCAGTGCTAGGGTTTCATTCTCCTACAATGAGCAGTTCTTC
>many|TRBV20-1|TRBJ2-7|TRBD2
CSATRTSGTSEQYF
TGCAGTGCCACTCGGACTAGCGGGACTTCCGAGCAGTACTTC
>.|TRBV6-2/TRBV6-3|TRBJ2-1|TRBD2
CASSRTSGEYNEQFF
TGTGCCAGCAGTAGGACTAGCGGGGAATACAATGAGCAGTTCTTC
>many|TRBV12-3/TRBV12-4|TRBJ1-2|.
CASSRQVNYGYTF
TGTGCCAGCAGTAGGCAGGTGAACTATGGCTACACCTTC
>few|TRBV7-9|TRBJ2-5|.
CASSPVETQYF
TGTGCCAGCAGCCCCGTAGAGACCCAGTACTTC
>many|TRBV3-1|TRBJ1-1|.
CASSQERQTPFF
TGTGCCAGCAGCCAAGAGAGGCAGACCCCATTCTTT
>many|TRBV30|TRBJ1-1|TRBD1
CAWTQQGSSRTEAFF
TGTGCCTGGACCCAACAGGGGAGCTCAAGGACTGAAGCTTTCTTT
>many|TRBV25-1|TRBJ2-3|TRBD1
CASSGSTGAGYTQYF
TGTGCCAGCAGTGGGTCGACAGGGGCTGGTTATACGCAGTATTTT
>many|TRBV12-3/TRBV12-4|TRBJ2-2|.
CASRKGWAGELFF
TGTGCCAGCAGGAAAGGATGGGCCGGGGAGCTGTTTTTT
>few|TRBV30|TRBJ2-1|.
CAWSVSAGYNEQFF
TGTGCCTGGAGTGTGTCGGCCGGATACAATGAGCAGTTCTTC
>few|TRBV19|TRBJ1-5|.
CASSIGSPSNQPQHF
TGTGCCAGTAGTATAGGGAGTCCTAGCAATCAGCCCCAGCATTTT
>medium-sized|TRBV3-1|TRBJ2-7|TRBD2
CASSQAPAGVDGEQYF
TGTGCCAGCAGCCAAGCGCCCGCGGGGGTCGATGGCGAGCAGTACTTC
>.|TRBV20-1|TRBJ2-5|.
CSASAEGTGRETQYF
TGCAGTGCTAGTGCCGAGGGGACGGGGAGAGAGACACAGTACTTC